This T cell receptor beta chain stems from a study of high-grade serous ovarian cancer treatment subgroups. Study-level background: On average, just over 14,000 reads and 6,000 to 7,500 unique TCR beta rearrangements were obtained per sample. Whole-study findings and limits: Bulk tumor TCR sequencing gave no spatial information. Same-patient tumor repertoires overlapped at roughly 0.095 to 0.8; different patients barely overlapped.

Using immunoSEQ multiplex PCR, the repertoire was profiled, and TCRdb retains in-frame clones only, with some absent. The sample holds about 18,000 clones; roughly four fifths are singletons and the top ten take approximately 6%. CDR3 size: 14 residues. Germline V gene lookup returns CDR1 MDHEN and CDR2 SYDVKM. The V and J ends lost 10 bases and 4 bases respectively, with 17 bases between them. The tumor samples were collected prior to definitive surgery or chemotherapy. On this clone: The antigen is undetermined.

The specimen was tumor tissue. The receptor comes from a human donor with high-grade serous ovarian cancer. V usage is TRBV28 and J usage is TRBJ2-1; possible D gene TRBD2, 6 bases. The CDR3 nucleotides read TGTGCCACTTCTGGAGGGGAGGAGTACAATGAGCAGTTCTTC. This translates into CATSGGEEYNEQFF.